The clone carrying this TCR beta chain was detected a few times. This specimen comes from a study of blood T cell repertoires in COVID-19. At the level of the study: Acute and convalescent COVID-19 samples came from the United States, Italy and Spain. The analysed material was cDNA or gDNA that came from T cells, B-cell-depleted T cells, or PBMCs.

In germline, CDR1 is SQVTM, CDR2 ANQGSEA. The CDR3 loop spans 12 amino acids. V was cut by 6 bases and J by 8 bases, with 16 bases left in between. Authors' methods: The authors estimated nucleated cell counts from reference gene primer amplification. Measured with immunoSEQ multiplex PCR; TCRdb has only the in-frame clones, and not every one. That table gives V, J and clone size, and the DNA gave D and trimming. The table records some 400,000 clones, 87% of them present only once. This rearrangement joins TRBV29-1 to TRBJ1-2, with D unclear. This TCR was sampled from a woman aged 55-69 years with COVID-19, enrolled during active disease. Source material: peripheral blood. The CDR3 nucleotides read TGCAGCGTACTTGTCGTGGGGAGCGGCTACACCTTC. The encoded protein is CSVLVVGSGYTF.